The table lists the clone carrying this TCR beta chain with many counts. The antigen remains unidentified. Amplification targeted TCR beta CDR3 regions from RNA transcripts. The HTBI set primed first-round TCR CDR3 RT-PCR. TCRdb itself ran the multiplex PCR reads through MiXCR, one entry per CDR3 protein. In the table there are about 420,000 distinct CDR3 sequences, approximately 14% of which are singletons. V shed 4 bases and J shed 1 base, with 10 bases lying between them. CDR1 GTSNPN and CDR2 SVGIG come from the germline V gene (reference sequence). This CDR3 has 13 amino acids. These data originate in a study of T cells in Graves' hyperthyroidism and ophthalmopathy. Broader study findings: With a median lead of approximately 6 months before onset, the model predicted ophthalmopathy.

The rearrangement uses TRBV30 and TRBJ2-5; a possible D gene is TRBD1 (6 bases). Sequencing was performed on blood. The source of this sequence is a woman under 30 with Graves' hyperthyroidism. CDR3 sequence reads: CAWNRGGQETQYF. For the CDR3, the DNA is TGTGCCTGGAATAGAGGGGGCCAAGAGACCCAGTACTTC.